This T cell receptor beta chain was identified in a study of blood T cells in healthy people across ages. A J-beta primer mix and a sample-barcoded 5' primer were used in a second PCR of roughly 6 to 11 cycles. A template-switch adaptor with 12 random nucleotides tagged each cDNA molecule. In TCRdb, the 5' RACE reads were re-called with MiXCR into one record per CDR3 protein. The repertoire holds roughly 1.6 million distinct CDR3 sequences, with around 35% as singletons. The CDR3 totals 17 residues. The V end lost 3 bases, the J end lost 2 bases, and 17 bases lay between the germline ends. This sequence was found in a woman in her twenties or thirties in good health. The V gene is TRBV12-3 or TRBV12-4, the J gene TRBJ1-3, with a possible D match to TRBD1 (5 bases). The specimen was blood. As DNA, the CDR3 is TGTGCCAGCAGTTTTCCGGACAATTTAATCACTGGAAACACCATATATTTT. Its protein product is CASSFPDNLITGNTIYF.